One and the same sample provided the 15 T cell receptor beta chains below, sequenced in a study of regulatory T cells. Broader study findings: Compared with autologous conventional CD4+ cells and control regulatory cells, CD3G-deficient regulatory T cells showed reduced diversity.

Amplification used 52 TRBV primers and 13 TRBJ primers. Some clones are missing from TCRdb's copy, which holds only in-frame ones; the method was immunoSEQ multiplex PCR. The sample has some 6,100 clones, 75% to 90% seen once. No cognate antigen is known for these TCRs. Sequenced sample: CD4+ Tregs sorted from blood. The receptors come from a person aged 18-29 years with CD3G deficiency.

The rearrangement uses TRBV28 and TRBJ2-7, with D perhaps given as TRBD1 or TRBD2 (6 bases each). The CDR3 spans 15 residues. Trimming took off 6 bases at V and 6 bases at J, with 21 bases between the two ends. Germline V gene lookup returns CDR1 MDHEN and CDR2 SYDVKM. CDR3 DNA sequence: TGTGCCAGCAGAGAAGGGGGGATCGGGGGAGTCGAGCAGTACTTC. Amino acid sequence: CASREGGIGGVEQYF.

The V and J genes are TRBV5-1 and TRBJ1-1; TRBD1 matches at 8 bases. Germline assignment: CDR1 SGHRS and CDR2 YFSETQ. The CDR3 length is 15 residues. V lost 0 bases to trimming and J lost 6 bases; unmatched junction nucleotides: 7. The CDR3 here is CASSLVSAGGPEAFF. The CDR3 coding sequence is TGCGCCAGCAGCTTGGTGTCGGCAGGGGGCCCTGAAGCTTTCTTT.

J is TRBJ1-2 and V is TRBV6-1, with 9 bases fitting TRBD1. V was pared by 8 bases and J by 4 bases, with 5 bases of the junction left unmatched. Germline CDR1 reads MNHNS; CDR2 reads SASEGT. The CDR3 loop spans 13 amino acids. DNA for the CDR3: TGTGCCAGCGGACCGACAGGGGGCTATGGCTACACCTTC. This sequence encodes CASGPTGGYGYTF.

In DNA, the CDR3 is TGTGCCAGTAGTATTAGAGGCCGGGGATCCTTTGGAGATACGCAGTATTTT. Protein: CASSIRGRGSFGDTQYF. This chain joins TRBV19 and TRBJ2-3; D may be TRBD2 (5 bases). This CDR3 region has 17 residues. V dropped 3 bases and J dropped 5 bases, with 21 bases sitting between them. Germline CDR1 is LNHDA and CDR2 is SQIVND (reference sequence).

The chain combines TRBV28 with TRBJ2-7, with D possibly TRBD1 on 6 matching bases. CDR3 length: 13 residues. V lost 3 bases and J lost 7, with 13 bases in between. Germline CDR1 and CDR2: MDHEN and SYDVKM. CDR3 nucleotides: TGTGCCAGCAGTTTTCCGACAGGAAGGGAGCAGTACTTC. It yields the protein CASSFPTGREQYF.

V gene TRBV5-1 combines with J gene TRBJ1-1; D is unresolved. Between the trimmed V and J ends, which lost 1 base and 1 base, there was a span of 5 bases. The germline gives CDR1 SGHRS, CDR2 YFSETQ. This CDR3 spans 13 amino acids. For the CDR3, the DNA is TGCGCCAGCAGCTTGCTAGGGAACACTGAAGCTTTCTTT. It specifies CASSLLGNTEAFF.

V and J are TRBV28 and TRBJ2-7; 11 bases fit TRBD1. V gave up 10 bases and J gave up 0 bases; unmatched junction bases: 8. The CDR3 loop spans 15 amino acids. The germline V gene encodes CDR1 MDHEN and CDR2 SYDVKM. CDR3 DNA: TGTGCCACCGCCCGGACAGGGGGCCGCTCCTACGAGCAGTACTTC. It translates to CATARTGGRSYEQYF.

The chain recombines TRBV28 with TRBJ2-7, with 7 positions matching TRBD2. The CDR3 runs to 15 residues. Germline values: CDR1 MDHEN, CDR2 SYDVKM. Losses at the gene ends were 7 bases for V and 3 bases for J; bases not matched to a gene: 12. The CDR3 nucleotides read TGTGCCAGCAATACCCCAGGGAGGGGATACTACGAGCAGTACTTC. This translates into CASNTPGRGYYEQYF.

J is TRBJ1-4 and V is TRBV4-1, with D possibly being TRBD1 (5 bases). Germline V gene lookup returns CDR1 MGHRA and CDR2 YSYEKL. V was cut by 0 bases and J by 7 bases, with 12 bases left in between. The CDR3 extends over 15 amino acids. CDR3 sequence reads: CASSQDAGHREKLFF. For the CDR3, the DNA is TGCGCCAGCAGCCAAGATGCAGGGCATCGTGAAAAACTGTTTTTT.

The chain carries TRBV5-1 and TRBJ2-7; D uncertain. Trimming removed 8 bases at V and 2 bases at J, with 14 bases between. CDR3 length: 13 amino acids. Germline V lookup: CDR1 SGHRS, CDR2 YFSETQ. CDR3 DNA: TGCGCCAGTCGCGGTAATCGAACCTACGAGCAGTACTTC. Translating gives CASRGNRTYEQYF. Using reference TRBV5-1 and TRBJ2-7 for the parts outside the CDR3, the full variable domain is KAGVTQTPRYLIKTRGQQVTLSCSPISGHRSVSWYQQTPGQGLQFLFEYFSETQRNKGNFPGRFSGRQFSNSRSEMNVSTLELGDSALYLCASRGNRTYEQYFGPGTRLTVT.

The rearrangement joins TRBV5-1 to TRBJ2-1, with D possibly being TRBD2 (6 bases). The germline V gene encodes CDR1 SGHRS and CDR2 YFSETQ. The CDR3 has 15 residues. V lost 4 bases and J 6 bases, leaving 17 bases between the germline ends. The CDR3, as DNA: TGCGCCAGCAGCAATACTTATGGGCGGGGCAATGAGCAGTTCTTC. Translation gives CASSNTYGRGNEQFF.

The chain combines TRBV6-6 with TRBJ1-6, with D tentatively TRBD1 (5 bases). The V gene's germline CDR1 is MNHNY and CDR2 SVGAGI (reference sequence). Trimming removed 2 bases at V and 12 bases at J, with 20 bases between. This CDR3 is 16 amino acids long. Here the CDR3 DNA reads TGTGCCAGCAGTTACGGAGGGACGTCCGTGGGGGAACCCCTCCACTTT. Encoded protein: CASSYGGTSVGEPLHF.

This chain connects TRBV5-1 to TRBJ2-1; 8 positions match TRBD2. CDR1 and CDR2 from the germline V gene are SGHRS and YFSETQ. CDR3 size: 16 residues. Losses at the gene ends were 5 bases for V and 0 bases for J; bases not matched to a gene: 7. In DNA form, the CDR3 reads TGCGCCAGCAGACGTTCCGGGACTAGCTCCTACAATGAGCAGTTCTTC. This translates into CASRRSGTSSYNEQFF.

The J gene is TRBJ2-3, the V gene TRBV7-9, with 7 bases matching TRBD2. V was clipped by 5 bases and J by 3 bases; unmatched bases: 8. The CDR3 runs to 15 residues. The germline CDR1 and CDR2 sequences are SEHNR and FQNEAQ (reference sequence). CDR3 in DNA: TGTGCCAGCAGCCCCCGCGGTAGCGGGACAGATACGCAGTATTTT. Amino acid sequence: CASSPRGSGTDTQYF. The full variable domain, completed using reference TRBV7-9 and TRBJ2-3, is DTGVSQNPRHKITKRGQNVTFRCDPISEHNRLYWYRQTLGQGPEFLTYFQNEAQLEKSRLLSDRFSAERPKGSFSTLEIQRTEQGDSAMYLCASSPRGSGTDTQYFGPGTRLTVL.

The gene calls are TRBV28 and TRBJ2-7, with D perhaps assigned TRBD1 or TRBD2 (5 bases each). The V gene lost 5 bases and the J gene lost 0 bases, with 11 bases spanning the gap. The CDR3 contains 14 residues. The germline V gene encodes CDR1 MDHEN and CDR2 SYDVKM. This CDR3 is CASSPRDPSYEQYF. CDR3 nucleotides: TGTGCCAGCAGTCCCCGGGACCCCTCCTACGAGCAGTACTTC.